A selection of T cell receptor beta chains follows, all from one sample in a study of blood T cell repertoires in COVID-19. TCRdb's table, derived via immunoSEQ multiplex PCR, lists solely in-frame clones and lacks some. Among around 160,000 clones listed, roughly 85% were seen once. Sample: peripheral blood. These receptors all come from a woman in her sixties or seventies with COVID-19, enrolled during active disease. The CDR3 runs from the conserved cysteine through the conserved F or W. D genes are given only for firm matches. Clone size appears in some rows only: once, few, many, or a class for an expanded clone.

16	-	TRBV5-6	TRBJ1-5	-	CASSLGGGAGNQPQHF	TGTGCCAGCAGCTTGGGCGGGGGCGCGGGTAATCAGCCCCAGCATTTT
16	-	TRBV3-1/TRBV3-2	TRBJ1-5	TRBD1	CASSPGTGESNQPQHF	TGTGCCAGCAGCCCTGGGACAGGGGAATCCAATCAGCCCCAGCATTTT
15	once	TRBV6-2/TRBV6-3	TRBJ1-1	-	CASSYSRVWGTEAFF	TGTGCCAGCAGTTACTCGAGGGTATGGGGCACTGAAGCTTTCTTT
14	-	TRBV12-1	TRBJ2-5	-	CARHGTPREETQYF	TGTGCTCGCCACGGGACACCCCGAGAAGAGACCCAGTACTTC
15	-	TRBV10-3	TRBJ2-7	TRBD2	CAISEWLAGNYEQYF	TGTGCCATCAGTGAGTGGCTAGCGGGGAACTACGAGCAGTACTTC
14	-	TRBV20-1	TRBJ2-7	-	CSASGQFPSYEQYF	TGCAGTGCTAGTGGCCAGTTCCCCTCCTACGAGCAGTACTTC
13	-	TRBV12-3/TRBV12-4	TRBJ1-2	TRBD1	CASSLGQGYGYTF	TGTGCCAGCAGTTTAGGACAGGGGTATGGCTACACCTTC
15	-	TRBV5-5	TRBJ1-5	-	CASSLGTAGNQPQHF	TGTGCCAGCAGCTTGGGGACAGCGGGCAATCAGCCCCAGCATTTT
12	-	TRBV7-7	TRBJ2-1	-	CASSSSWGEQFF	TGTGCTAGCAGCTCTAGCTGGGGTGAGCAGTTCTTC
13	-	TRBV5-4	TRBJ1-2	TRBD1	CASSIGGGYGYTF	TGTGCCAGCAGCATAGGGGGCGGCTATGGCTACACCTTC
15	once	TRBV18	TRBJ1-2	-	CASSNSGLLGYGYTF	TGTGCCAGCTCGAACTCGGGACTGTTAGGCTATGGCTACACCTTC
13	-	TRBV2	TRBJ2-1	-	CASNWGPGNEQFF	TGTGCCAGCAATTGGGGGCCGGGCAATGAGCAGTTCTTC
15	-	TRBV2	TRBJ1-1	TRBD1	CASRADRAVNTEAFF	TGTGCCAGCAGGGCCGACAGGGCCGTGAACACTGAAGCTTTCTTT
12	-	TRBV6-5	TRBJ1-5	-	CASTGEYQPQHF	TGTGCCAGCACCGGGGAATATCAGCCCCAGCATTTT
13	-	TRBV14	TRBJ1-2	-	CASSQARNYGYTF	TGTGCCAGCAGCCAAGCACGGAACTATGGCTACACCTTC
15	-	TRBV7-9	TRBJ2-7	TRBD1	CASSLARGWSREQYF	TGTGCCAGCAGCTTAGCCAGGGGGTGGTCTCGCGAGCAGTACTTC
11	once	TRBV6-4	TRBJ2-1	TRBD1	CASSVRDRVFF	TGTGCCAGCAGTGTCCGGGACAGGGTGTTCTTC
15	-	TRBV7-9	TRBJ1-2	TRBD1	CASLSRQGDRYGYTF	TGTGCCTCCCTCTCCCGACAGGGGGATCGGTATGGCTACACCTTC
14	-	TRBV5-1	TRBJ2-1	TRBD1	CASSLGQDRGEQFF	TGCGCCAGCAGCTTGGGCCAGGACAGGGGTGAGCAGTTCTTC
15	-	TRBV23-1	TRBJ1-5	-	CASSRGTSSNQPQHF	TGCGCCAGCAGTCGCGGGACTTCCAGCAATCAGCCCCAGCATTTT
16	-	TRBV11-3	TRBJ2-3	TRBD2	CASSLGTSGVSDTQYF	TGTGCCAGCAGCTTAGGGACTAGCGGGGTGTCAGATACGCAGTATTTT
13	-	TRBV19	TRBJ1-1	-	CASSHGPNTEAFF	TGTGCCAGTAGCCATGGCCCTAACACTGAAGCTTTCTTT
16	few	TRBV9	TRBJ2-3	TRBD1	CASSVVTGGWADTQYF	TGTGCCAGCAGCGTAGTAACAGGGGGCTGGGCAGATACGCAGTATTTT
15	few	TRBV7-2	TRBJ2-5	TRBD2	CASSRTSGRSETQYF	TGTGCCAGCAGCAGGACTAGCGGGAGGTCGGAGACCCAGTACTTC
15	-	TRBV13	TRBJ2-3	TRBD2	CASSTSGGAGDTQYF	TGTGCCAGCAGCACTAGCGGGGGGGCGGGAGATACGCAGTATTTT
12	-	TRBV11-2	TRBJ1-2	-	CASSLTVAGYTF	TGTGCCAGCAGCTTGACTGTTGCTGGCTACACCTTC
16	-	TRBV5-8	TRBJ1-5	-	CASSVDSQGFNQPQHF	TGTGCCAGCAGCGTCGACTCACAGGGATTCAATCAGCCCCAGCATTTT
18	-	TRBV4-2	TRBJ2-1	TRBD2	CASSQSGTSRSSYNEQFF	TGTGCCAGCAGCCAAAGCGGGACTAGCAGAAGCTCCTACAATGAGCAGTTCTTC
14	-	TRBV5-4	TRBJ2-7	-	CASSFPDNLYEQYF	TGTGCCAGCAGCTTTCCCGACAACCTCTACGAGCAGTACTTC
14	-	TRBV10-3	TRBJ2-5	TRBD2	CAIRGLAGEETQYF	TGTGCCATCAGGGGACTAGCGGGGGAAGAGACCCAGTACTTC
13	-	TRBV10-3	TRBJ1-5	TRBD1	CAITDRGGQPQHF	TGTGCCATCACCGACAGGGGCGGCCAGCCCCAGCATTTT
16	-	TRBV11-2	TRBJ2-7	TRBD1	CASSLGPGTGYYEQYF	TGTGCCAGCAGCTTAGGGCCCGGGACAGGGTACTACGAGCAGTACTTC
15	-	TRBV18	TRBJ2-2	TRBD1	CASSPGTGDTGELFF	TGTGCCAGCTCACCAGGGACAGGGGACACCGGGGAGCTGTTTTTT
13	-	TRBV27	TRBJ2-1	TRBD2	CASSPGTSLEQFF	TGTGCCAGCAGCCCCGGGACTAGTCTTGAGCAGTTCTTC